The sequence of this T cell receptor beta chain was determined in a study of cytomegalovirus exposure and HLA in healthy donors (TCRdb year 2017). At the level of the whole study: In an earlier analysis of several hundred of the donors, less than 350 Gb of sequence data and 117 million unique TCR beta sequences from roughly 200 million T cells were reported. An early release that covered approximately 600 HLA-typed donors contained approximately 300 gigabases of sequencing data and around 80 million unique TCR sequences. The genetic ancestry cluster associated with self-reported Caucasian donors included 65% to 90% of the 350 to 500 genotyped donors. The study aimed to test whether cataloging public T cell receptors could reveal signatures of past pathogen exposure. The study used immunosequencing to profile the T cell repertoires of around 600 subjects and linked those repertoires to cytomegalovirus serostatus. Along with the approximately 700-subject first cohort, a separate validation cohort of approximately 110 different subjects was used. To predict cytomegalovirus infection status, the study brought together high-throughput TCR immunosequencing, statistical association of individual TCRs with disease status, and machine learning. A later analysis re-analyzed previously published TCR beta repertoires from about 600 donors and added high-resolution HLA genotyping to study TCR occurrence patterns. The later analysis used no new phenotypic data to find candidate immune exposures, relying instead on TCR beta sequences and their occurrence across donors. An earlier analysis of more than 450 of the donors used high-throughput TCR beta sequencing to judge whether each TCR beta V gene segment behaved as functional or pseudogenic. Donor age, sex, ethnicity and CMV serostatus were compiled together with the repertoire data. In a later genetic analysis, genome-wide SNP genotypes for about 55% of the roughly 700 donors were used, and that subset was treated as a discovery cohort. Every repertoire in the discovery cohort had been generated on one and the same sequencing platform. Both class I and class II loci were covered by HLA typing, at four-digit resolution. The number of donors typed differed by locus, with about 629-640 for A, B, C, DRB1 and DQB1, 522 for DQA1, 600 to 610 for DPA1, and approximately 470 for DPB1. Because of strong linkage in the cohort, roughly five DR-DQ haplotypes were treated as single units for association and clustering. Across approximately 400 genotyped donors of the cohort, an average of approximately 200,000 unique TCR beta nucleotide sequences per donor were sequenced, and approximately 17% of those sequences were non-productive.

In total, 630 or so healthy bone marrow donors made up the cohort. At the time of sampling, all cohort members were nominally healthy, though unrecorded immune exposures were likely present. The donor tested CMV seronegative and was one of the 352 seronegative cohort members. Every donor gave a peripheral blood sample, and the peripheral blood mononuclear cells from that sample were used for TCR beta sequencing. Genomic DNA extraction from the blood cell samples was performed with the Qiagen DNeasy Blood Extraction Kit. General findings and caveats noted by the study authors: A later analysis found that most CMV-associated TCR beta chains appeared HLA-restricted, with HLA associations seemingly driven largely by CMV exposure. According to a later genetic analysis, donors in an Asian-associated ancestry cluster had fewer N-insertions in productive TCRs than the approximately 670-donor mean. Presence/absence analyses assumed roughly uniform sequencing depth across donors, an assumption that may not hold. Because counts were too low, about 18 rarely observed V segments, including chromosome 9 orphons, were excluded from the earlier analysis of fewer than 650 of the donors. In the study, around 150 TCR beta chains were listed as associated with cytomegalovirus. The classifier was reported to diagnose cytomegalovirus status with high specificity and sensitivity in both the original and validation cohorts. A later analysis found that HLA-associated TCR beta chains were more clonally expanded and had lower generation probabilities than equally common non-associated chains. V-gene and J-gene trimming of TCR beta chains was associated with a missense DCLRE1C variant in a later genetic analysis, and the association was replicated in an independent cohort. The only immune exposure information available for the cohort was CMV serostatus. In this cohort, only TCR beta chains were sequenced, and detectable features were limited by the absence of alpha or paired-chain data. Most TCR sequences were seen in very few donors, while some public TCRs were found in many individuals. Three of the identified cytomegalovirus-associated TCR beta chains were confirmed in vitro to be specific for cytomegalovirus antigens. HLA typing was unavailable for some donors at each locus, so association tests used only the typed subset. An earlier analysis of roughly 570 of the donors showed that most TCR beta V segments appeared in productive rearrangements either about 87% or about 30% of the time, which broadly matched IMGT annotations. Some IMGT-functional V segments, including TRBV6-2 and TRBV6-3, could not be told apart with the 87-base-pair reads, so those segments were excluded. Assigning TCR associations to individual alleles was difficult when HLA alleles, especially DR and DQ, strongly co-occurred. The authors suggested that the approach could potentially be generalized to other disease states and immunological phenotypes. A further reported finding was that TCR beta sequences accurately predicted the HLA-A and HLA-B alleles for most subjects in the first cohort. A group of highly shared sequence variants was considered likely to be a technical artifact of the sequencing pipeline. A later analysis reported that several top co-occurrence clusters appeared linked to parvovirus B19, influenza, CMV and Epstein-Barr virus. At a false discovery rate of 0.05, a later analysis linked 16,951 TCR beta sequences to specific HLA alleles. In a later analysis, the rate of TCR association differed among HLA loci, with DRB1 alleles having the most associated TCRs and HLA-C alleles having the fewest. Correlated functional status among segregating V segments might reflect linkage disequilibrium, but an unknown experimental factor could not be ruled out.

This clone was found a few times. The specificity of this receptor is unknown. No base quality values were provided; no much bigger clone lies one nucleotide off. Library prep was done by the immunoSEQ multiplex PCR assay. For the multiplex PCR, a mixture combining 60 forward primers for TCR Vbeta segments and 13 reverse primers for TCR Jbeta segments was used. A multiplex PCR assay on genomic DNA amplified the CDR3 region of rearranged TCR beta genes. Amplified TCR beta libraries were sequenced as 87-base-pair reads on the Illumina HiSeq System. The source study handled its data this way. In a later analysis, roughly 80 million unique TCR beta chains were counted across the roughly 670 repertoires, and approximately 11 million of these chains were shared by at least two donors. Raw reads were error-corrected and collapsed into unique sequences with a nearest-neighbor algorithm that merged closely related sequences to remove PCR and sequencing errors. V, D and J gene segments were assigned by aligning CDR3 sequences to IMGT reference sequences. For a sequence to be retained, at least a six-nucleotide match to both a V gene segment and a J gene segment was required. Rearrangements were called productive when the CDR3 lacked stop codons and stayed in frame with V and J; all others were non-productive. CDR3 was defined according to IMGT convention as the region running from the second conserved V-encoded cysteine to the conserved J-encoded phenylalanine. The earlier analysis of some 540 of the donors excluded any sequence lacking an unambiguous match to a single V gene segment. In an earlier analysis of several hundred of the donors, V segments were called functional above 56.7% productive rearrangements and were called segregating when the between-donor standard deviation exceeded 5%. A statistical classification framework was built to diagnose cytomegalovirus status from the catalog of TCR beta chain sequences. A later analysis assigned V and J genes by comparing TCR nucleotide sequences with IMGT/GENE-DB human TR gene sequences. In a later analysis, CDR3 sequences and most-parsimonious VDJ recombination scenarios were assigned using the TCRdist pipeline. In a later analysis, each TCR beta chain was defined by its CDR3 amino acid sequence together with its V-gene family, and reads without a unique V-gene family were excluded. A later analysis removed over 500 highly shared, low-generation-probability nucleotide sequences to deal with suspected cross-contamination and a sequencing artifact. A later analysis calculated a clonal expansion index for each public chain from normalized within-repertoire ranks of inferred template counts. Generation probabilities in a later analysis came from a VDJ recombination model fitted to out-of-frame rearrangements, and those results were checked against IGoR. In a later analysis, hypergeometric tests were used to score TCR-TCR, TCR-HLA and TCR-CMV co-occurrence, with a repertoire-size bias correction applied to TCR pairs. To estimate false discovery rates, a later analysis permuted the HLA or CMV assignments 20 times. In a later analysis, co-occurring TCRs were grouped with DBSCAN, and TCRdist sequence similarity was added when clustering was performed within HLA-allele-positive subsets. Repertoires with fewer than 30,000 or more than 120,000 public chains, plus five repertoires with anomalous nucleotide sharing, were excluded from co-occurrence clustering. Imported from immuneACCESS, the table was reduced by TCRdb to in-frame sequences with V and J called. These copies leave out some clones; in studies compared against another copy, an unresolved V gene accounts for under half, and the cause of the remainder is not known. V and J calls plus clone size are reproduced from that table; the DNA served to infer D and trimming. The sample data list about 150,000 clones, and roughly 62% of these were observed just once. The ten largest clones represent approximately 1.8% of the sample.

Based on the germline V gene, the CDR1 and CDR2 sequences are SGDLS and YYNGEE. The germline V and J ends show losses of 1 base and 4 bases respectively, and no gene match explains 9 bases of the junction. Reading from cysteine to phenylalanine, the CDR3 counts 16 amino acids. The CDR3 DNA has 48 bases and is translated from base 1. The sequence derives from a male donor in good health and CMV-seronegative. Rearrangement joined TRBV9 to TRBJ1-1, and 8 bases in between align with TRBD1. The sample taken for sequencing was PBMCs. The CDR3 protein is CASSVFRGHESTEAFF. The bases read TGTGCCAGCAGCGTATTCAGGGGGCATGAGAGCACTGAAGCTTTCTTT.